This T cell receptor (beta chain) is from a study of T cells expressing NK-cell markers. Study-wide results and limits: These clonotypes, the leaders elsewhere, also led the CD3+CD56-NKG2C+ fraction in several donors.

The cDNA for TCR beta came from 5'RACE template switching with UMIs. TCRdb reprocessed the 5' RACE reads, with one entry per CDR3 protein and no DNA. The sample has about 460,000 distinct CDR3 sequences. A remark on this clonotype: The antigen is undetermined.

CDR1 is DFQATT, CDR2 SNEGSKA, per germline (reference sequence). The CDR3 is 14 residues long. The material sequenced was blood T cells: a sorted CD56 or NKG2C T cell subset, CD4+ or CD8+ T cells, or bulk PBMC T cells (not recorded which). The chain couples TRBV20-1 to TRBJ2-2; TCRdb proposes TRBD1, but this gene call is untestable without DNA. The TCR sequence derives from a woman aged 45 to 65 in good health. CDR3 sequence reads: CSALGGQGAGELFF.